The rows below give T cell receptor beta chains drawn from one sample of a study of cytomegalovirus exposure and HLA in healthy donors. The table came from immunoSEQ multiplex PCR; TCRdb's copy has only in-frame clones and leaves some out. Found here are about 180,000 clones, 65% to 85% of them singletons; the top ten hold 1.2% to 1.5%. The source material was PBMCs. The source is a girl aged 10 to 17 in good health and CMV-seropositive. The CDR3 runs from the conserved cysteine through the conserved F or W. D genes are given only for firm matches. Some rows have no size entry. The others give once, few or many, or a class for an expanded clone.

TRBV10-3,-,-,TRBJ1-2,TGTGCCATCAGTGAGTTGGAGGGTGGCTACACCTTC,CAISELEGGYTF
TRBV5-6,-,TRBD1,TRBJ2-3,TGTGCCAGCAGCTCCCGGGACAGATCTTCAGATACGCAGTATTTT,CASSSRDRSSDTQYF
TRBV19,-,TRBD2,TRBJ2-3,TGTGCCAGTAGTATAATCGCTGGACTAGCGGGAGGCACAGATACGCAGTATTTT,CASSIIAGLAGGTDTQYF
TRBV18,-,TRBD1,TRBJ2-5,TGTGCCAGCTCCCAGGGGGCTGGAGAGACCCAGTACTTC,CASSQGAGETQYF
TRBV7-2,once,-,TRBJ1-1,TGTGCCAGCAGCTTATGGGGACAGAACACTGAAGCTTTCTTT,CASSLWGQNTEAFF
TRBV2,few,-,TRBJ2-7,TGTGCCAGCAGTCTTGGACTCCCCTACGAGCAGTACTTC,CASSLGLPYEQYF
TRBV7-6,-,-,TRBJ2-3,TGTGCCAGCAGCTCCCTGGGCGGGGGCACAGATACGCAGTATTTT,CASSSLGGGTDTQYF
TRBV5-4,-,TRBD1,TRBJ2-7,TGTGCCAGCAGCTCGGGACAGGGAGACTACGAGCAGTACTTC,CASSSGQGDYEQYF
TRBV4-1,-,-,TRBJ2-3,TGCGCCAGCAGCTCACGGAGGTTGGAGCCTACGCAGTATTTT,CASSSRRLEPTQYF
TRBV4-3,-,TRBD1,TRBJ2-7,TGCGCCAGCAGCCAAGATCCGACAGGGCCCTACGAGCAGTACTTC,CASSQDPTGPYEQYF
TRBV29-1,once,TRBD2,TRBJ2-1,TGCAGCGTCCTTTCTGGGACTAGCGTTCTCAATGAGCAGTTCTTC,CSVLSGTSVLNEQFF
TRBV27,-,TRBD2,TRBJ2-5,TGTGCCAGCAGTTCCCCCAGACTAGCGGGGTACTCTACAGAGACCCAGTACTTC,CASSSPRLAGYSTETQYF
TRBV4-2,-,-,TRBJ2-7,TGTGCCAGCAGCCAAGTCATTGAGGGTAGCTCCTACGAGCAGTACTTC,CASSQVIEGSSYEQYF
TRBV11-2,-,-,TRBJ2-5,TGTGCCAGCAGCTTACTTAATGGCAACCCCCCGACGGGAGAGACCCAGTACTTC,CASSLLNGNPPTGETQYF
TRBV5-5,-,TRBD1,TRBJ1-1,TGTGCCAGCAGCTTGGGGGGACAGGGGGTATTGCACACTGAAGCTTTCTTT,CASSLGGQGVLHTEAFF
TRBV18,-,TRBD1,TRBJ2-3,TGTGCCAGCTCAGCGGGGACAGGGGCAGCAGATACGCAGTATTTT,CASSAGTGAADTQYF
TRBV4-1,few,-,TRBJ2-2,TGCGCCAGCAGCCACTATCCTATACTAGGAAAGGGATGGCCCGGGGAGCTGTTTTTT,CASSHYPILGKGWPGELFF
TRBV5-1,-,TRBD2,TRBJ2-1,TGCGCCAGCAGCTTGGCCGGAATAGCGGGAGGGCTGGATGAGCAGTTCTTC,CASSLAGIAGGLDEQFF
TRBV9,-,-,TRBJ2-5,TGTGCCAGCAGCGTAAGCGCCTTGGAGACCCAGTACTTC,CASSVSALETQYF
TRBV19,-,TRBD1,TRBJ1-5,TGTGCCAGTACCGGGACAGGGTGGAATCAGCCCCAGCATTTT,CASTGTGWNQPQHF
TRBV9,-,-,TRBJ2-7,TGTGCCAGCAGCGTAGAAGGGGACTTCCCTTCCTACGAGCAGTACTTC,CASSVEGDFPSYEQYF
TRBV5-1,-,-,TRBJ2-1,TGCGCCAGCAGCATGCCGGGGAGCTCCTACAATGAGCAGTTCTTC,CASSMPGSSYNEQFF
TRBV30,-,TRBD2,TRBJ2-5,TGTGCCTTGGGACTAGCGGGAGGGTTGGAGACCCAGTACTTC,CALGLAGGLETQYF
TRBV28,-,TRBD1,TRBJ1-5,TGTGCCAGCAGTTTATTCAGGCCCCGACAGGGGGGTGCAAATCAGCCCCAGCATTTT,CASSLFRPRQGGANQPQHF
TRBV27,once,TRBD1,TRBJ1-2,TGTGCCAGCAGTCCCAAAGAGGGGGCGCTTGGCTACACCTTC,CASSPKEGALGYTF
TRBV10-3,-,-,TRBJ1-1,TGTGCCACTGAGAAGGGGCCGCTGAACACTGAAGCTTTCTTT,CATEKGPLNTEAFF
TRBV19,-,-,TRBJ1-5,TGTGCCAGTTGCCGTTATAGCGATCAGCCCCAGCATTTT,CASCRYSDQPQHF
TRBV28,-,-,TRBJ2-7,TGTGCCAGCAGTTTACCATCCTACGAGCAGTACTTC,CASSLPSYEQYF
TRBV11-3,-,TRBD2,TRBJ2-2,TGTGCCAGCAGCTTAGGGCTAGCGGGAGACACCGGGGAGCTGTTTTTT,CASSLGLAGDTGELFF
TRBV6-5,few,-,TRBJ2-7,TGTGCCAGCAGTTACTCAGCAGGAAATTCCTACGAGCAGTACTTC,CASSYSAGNSYEQYF
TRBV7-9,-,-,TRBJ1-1,TGTGCCAGCAGGGGGGCGGGGGGCACTGAAGCTTTCTTT,CASRGAGGTEAFF
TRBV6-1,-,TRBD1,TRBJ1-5,TGTGCCAGCAGTGAAGTGGGACAGGGGACGGGCCAGCCCCAGCATTTT,CASSEVGQGTGQPQHF